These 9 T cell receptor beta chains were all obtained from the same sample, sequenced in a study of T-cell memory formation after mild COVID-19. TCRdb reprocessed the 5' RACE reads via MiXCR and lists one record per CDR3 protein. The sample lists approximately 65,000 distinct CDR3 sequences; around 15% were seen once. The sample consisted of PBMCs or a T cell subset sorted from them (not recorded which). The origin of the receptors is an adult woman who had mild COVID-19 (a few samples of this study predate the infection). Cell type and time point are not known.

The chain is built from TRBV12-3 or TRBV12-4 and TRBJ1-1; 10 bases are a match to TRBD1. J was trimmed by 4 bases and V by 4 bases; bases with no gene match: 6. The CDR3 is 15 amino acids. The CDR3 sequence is CASSSTGQGGTEAFF. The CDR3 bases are TGTGCCAGCAGTTCCACTGGACAGGGGGGCACTGAAGCTTTCTTT.

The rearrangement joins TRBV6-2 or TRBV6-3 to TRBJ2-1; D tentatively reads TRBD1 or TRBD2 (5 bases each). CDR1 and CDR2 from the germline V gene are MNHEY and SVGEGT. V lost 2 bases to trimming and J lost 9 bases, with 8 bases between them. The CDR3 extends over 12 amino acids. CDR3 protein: CASSYEGFEQFF. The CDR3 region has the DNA TGTGCCAGCAGTTACGAGGGGTTTGAGCAGTTCTTC.

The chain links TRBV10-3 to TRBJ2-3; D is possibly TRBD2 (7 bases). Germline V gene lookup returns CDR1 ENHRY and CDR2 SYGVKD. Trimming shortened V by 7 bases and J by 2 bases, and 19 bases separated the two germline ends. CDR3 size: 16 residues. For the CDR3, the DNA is TGTGCCATCACGGAAGGAGTGGGGGGGCCCACAGATACGCAGTATTTT. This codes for CAITEGVGGPTDTQYF.

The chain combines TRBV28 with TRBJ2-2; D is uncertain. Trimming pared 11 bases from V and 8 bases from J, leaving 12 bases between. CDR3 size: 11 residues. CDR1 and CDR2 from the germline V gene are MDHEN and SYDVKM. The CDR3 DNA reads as TGTGCCGGGCAGCTCGAAGGGGAGCTGTTTTTT. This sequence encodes CAGQLEGELFF.

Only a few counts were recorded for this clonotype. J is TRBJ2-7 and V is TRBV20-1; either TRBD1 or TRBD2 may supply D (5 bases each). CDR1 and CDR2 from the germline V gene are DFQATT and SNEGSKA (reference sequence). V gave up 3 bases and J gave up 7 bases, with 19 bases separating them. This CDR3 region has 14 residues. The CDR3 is CSASGVGAAWEQYF. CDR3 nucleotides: TGCAGTGCTAGTGGGGTCGGGGCCGCCTGGGAGCAGTACTTC.

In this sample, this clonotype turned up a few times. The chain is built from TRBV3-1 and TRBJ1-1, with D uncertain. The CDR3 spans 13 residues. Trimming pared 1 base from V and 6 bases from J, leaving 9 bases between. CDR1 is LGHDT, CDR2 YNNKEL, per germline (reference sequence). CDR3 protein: CASSQVVGSEAFF. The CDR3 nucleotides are TGTGCCAGCAGCCAAGTGGTCGGGTCTGAAGCTTTCTTT. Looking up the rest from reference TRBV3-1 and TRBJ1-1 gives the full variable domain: DTAVSQTPKYLVTQMGNDKSIKCEQNLGHDTMYWYKQDSKKFLKIMFSYNNKELIINETVPNRFSPKSPDKAHLNLHINSLELGDSAVYFCASSQVVGSEAFFGQGTRLTVV.

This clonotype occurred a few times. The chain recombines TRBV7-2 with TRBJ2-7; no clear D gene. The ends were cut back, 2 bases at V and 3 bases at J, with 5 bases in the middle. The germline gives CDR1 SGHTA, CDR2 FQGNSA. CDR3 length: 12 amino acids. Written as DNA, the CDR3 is TGTGCCAGCAGCTTACGGATCTACGAGCAGTACTTC. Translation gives CASSLRIYEQYF.

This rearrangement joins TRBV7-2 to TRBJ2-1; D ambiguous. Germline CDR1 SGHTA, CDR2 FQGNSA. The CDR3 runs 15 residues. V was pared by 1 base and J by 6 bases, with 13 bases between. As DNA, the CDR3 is TGTGCCAGCAGCTTAGATGGGCTAGGAAGCAATGAGCAGTTCTTC. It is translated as CASSLDGLGSNEQFF.

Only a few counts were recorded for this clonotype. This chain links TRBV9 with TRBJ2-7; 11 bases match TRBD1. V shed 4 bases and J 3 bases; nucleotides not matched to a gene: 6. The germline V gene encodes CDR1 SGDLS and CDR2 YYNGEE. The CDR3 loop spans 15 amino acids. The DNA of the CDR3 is TGTGCCAGCAGCCCGTTCGGGACAGGGGGCTACGAGCAGTACTTC. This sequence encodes CASSPFGTGGYEQYF. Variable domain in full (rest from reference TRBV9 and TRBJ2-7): DSGVTQTPKHLITATGQRVTLRCSPRSGDLSVYWYQQSLDQGLQFLIQYYNGEERAKGNILERFSAQQFPDLHSELNLSSLELGDSALYFCASSPFGTGGYEQYFGPGTRLTVT.